This entry describes one T cell receptor (beta chain). As yet, its antigen is unknown. The sample originates from a study of cytomegalovirus exposure and HLA in healthy donors. Findings and limits, study-wide: Across donors, sequencing depth was assumed by presence/absence analyses to be roughly uniform.

The PCR contained 60 Vbeta and 13 Jbeta primers. The assay was immunoSEQ multiplex PCR, and TCRdb's table has in-frame clones only and misses some. Of hundreds of thousands of clones in the sample, roughly 89% were seen once. Germline CDR1 MNHEY, CDR2 SMNVEV (reference sequence). This CDR3 contains 16 residues. The V and J ends lost 1 base and 0 bases respectively, with 13 bases between them. This TCR derives from a woman aged 18-29 years in good health and CMV-seronegative. The chain uses TRBV27 and TRBJ2-7; tentative D call: TRBD2 (6 bases). The source material was PBMCs. The CDR3 loop is CASSLFRLGSSYEQYF. DNA of the CDR3: TGTGCCAGCAGTTTATTTCGGCTCGGGAGCTCCTACGAGCAGTACTTC.